In its sample, the clone carrying this T cell receptor (beta chain) was seen a few times. These data originate in a study of tumour-infiltrating T cells in Burkitt lymphoma. Turning to the study itself: Survival, overall and progression-free, tracked with productive clonality.

Sequencing was performed with immunoSEQ multiplex PCR; in TCRdb, only in-frame clones are kept and a portion is missing. Of approximately 570 clones listed, 11% are singletons. This clonotype originated in a human donor with diffuse large B-cell lymphoma. Some clones in this sample may be carry-over from other donors' samples. Material: tumor tissue.

CDR3 DNA: TGTGCCAGCAGTTTATACAGGGGGCTATACAATGAGCAGTTCTTC. Protein: CASSLYRGLYNEQFF. V is TRBV28 and J is TRBJ2-1, with 9 bases fitting TRBD1. This CDR3 has 15 amino acids. Germline CDR1 and CDR2: MDHEN and SYDVKM. The trim removed 1 base at V and 4 bases at J, leaving 2 bases unmatched.